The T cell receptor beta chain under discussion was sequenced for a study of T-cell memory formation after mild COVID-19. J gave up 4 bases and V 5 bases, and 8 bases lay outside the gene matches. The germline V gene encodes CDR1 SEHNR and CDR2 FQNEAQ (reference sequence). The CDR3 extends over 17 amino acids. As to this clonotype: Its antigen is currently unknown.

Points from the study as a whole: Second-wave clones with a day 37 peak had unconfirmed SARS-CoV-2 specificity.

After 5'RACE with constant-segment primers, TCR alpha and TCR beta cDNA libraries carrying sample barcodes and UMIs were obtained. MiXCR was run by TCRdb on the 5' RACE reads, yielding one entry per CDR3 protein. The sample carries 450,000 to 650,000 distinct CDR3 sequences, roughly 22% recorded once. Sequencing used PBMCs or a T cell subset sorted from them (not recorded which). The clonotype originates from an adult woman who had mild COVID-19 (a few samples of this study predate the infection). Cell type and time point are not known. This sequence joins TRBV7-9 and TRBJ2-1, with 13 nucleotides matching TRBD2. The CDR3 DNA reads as TGTGCCAGCAGCCCCAAGACTAGCGGGGGGTCGTACAATGAGCAGTTCTTC. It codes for CASSPKTSGGSYNEQFF.